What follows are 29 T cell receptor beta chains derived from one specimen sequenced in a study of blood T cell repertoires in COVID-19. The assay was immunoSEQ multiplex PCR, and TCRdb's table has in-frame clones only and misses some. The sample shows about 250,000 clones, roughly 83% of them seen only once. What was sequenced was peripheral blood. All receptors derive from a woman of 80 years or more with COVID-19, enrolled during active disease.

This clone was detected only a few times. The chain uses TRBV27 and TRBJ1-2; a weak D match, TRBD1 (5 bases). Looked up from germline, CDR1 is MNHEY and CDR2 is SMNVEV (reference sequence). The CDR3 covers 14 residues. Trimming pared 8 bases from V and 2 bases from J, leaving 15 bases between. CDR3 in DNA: TGTGCCAGCCGCACGGGGGGAGAGAACTATGGCTACACCTTC. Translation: CASRTGGENYGYTF.

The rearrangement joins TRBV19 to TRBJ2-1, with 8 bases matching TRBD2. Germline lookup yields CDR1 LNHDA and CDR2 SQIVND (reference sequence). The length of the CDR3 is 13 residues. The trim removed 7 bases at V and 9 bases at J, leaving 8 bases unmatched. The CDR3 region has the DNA TGTGCCAGTAAGTTAGCGGGGAGGGCTGAGCAGTTCTTC. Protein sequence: CASKLAGRAEQFF.

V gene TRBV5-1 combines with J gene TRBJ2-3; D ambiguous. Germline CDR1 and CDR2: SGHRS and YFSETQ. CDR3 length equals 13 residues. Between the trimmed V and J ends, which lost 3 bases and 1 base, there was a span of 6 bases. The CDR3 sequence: CASSSSGTDTQYF. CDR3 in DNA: TGCGCCAGCAGCTCCTCTGGCACAGATACGCAGTATTTT.

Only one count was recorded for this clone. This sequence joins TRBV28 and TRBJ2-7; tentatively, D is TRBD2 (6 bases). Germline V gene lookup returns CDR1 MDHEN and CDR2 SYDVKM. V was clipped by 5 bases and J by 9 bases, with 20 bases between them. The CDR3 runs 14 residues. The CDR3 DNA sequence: TGTGCCAGCAGTACTCGGGACTCGCCCTTTAGGCAGTACGTC. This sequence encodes CASSTRDSPFRQYV.

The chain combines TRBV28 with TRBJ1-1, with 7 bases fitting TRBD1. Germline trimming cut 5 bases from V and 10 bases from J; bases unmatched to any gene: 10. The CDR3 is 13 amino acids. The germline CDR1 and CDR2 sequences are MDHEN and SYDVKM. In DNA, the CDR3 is TGTGCCAGCAGTCCCACAGACAGGGTAAGAGCTTTCTTT. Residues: CASSPTDRVRAFF.

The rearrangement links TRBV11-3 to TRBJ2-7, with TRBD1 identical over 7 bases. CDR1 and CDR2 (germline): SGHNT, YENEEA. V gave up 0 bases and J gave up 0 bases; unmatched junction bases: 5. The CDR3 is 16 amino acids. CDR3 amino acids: CASSLEGTESSYEQYF. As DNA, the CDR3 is TGTGCCAGCAGCTTAGAAGGGACAGAGAGCTCCTACGAGCAGTACTTC.

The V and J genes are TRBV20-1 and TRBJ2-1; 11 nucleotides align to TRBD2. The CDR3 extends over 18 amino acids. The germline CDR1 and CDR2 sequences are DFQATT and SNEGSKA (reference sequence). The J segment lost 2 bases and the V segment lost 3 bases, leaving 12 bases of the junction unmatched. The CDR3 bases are TGCAGTGCTAGTCGTTATAGCGGGGGGGCCCTGGCCTACAATGAGCAGTTCTTC. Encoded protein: CSASRYSGGALAYNEQFF.

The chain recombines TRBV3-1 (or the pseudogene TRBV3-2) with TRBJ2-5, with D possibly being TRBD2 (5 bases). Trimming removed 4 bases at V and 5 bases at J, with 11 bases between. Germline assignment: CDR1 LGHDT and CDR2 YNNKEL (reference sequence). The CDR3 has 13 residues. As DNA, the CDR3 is TGTGCCAGCAGCCCCCCCTCGGGGGAGACCCAGTACTTC. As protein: CASSPPSGETQYF.

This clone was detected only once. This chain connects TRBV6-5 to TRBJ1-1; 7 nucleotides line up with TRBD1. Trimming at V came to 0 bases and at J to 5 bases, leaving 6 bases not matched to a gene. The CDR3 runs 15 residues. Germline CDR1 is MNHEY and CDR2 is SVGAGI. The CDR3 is CASSYSGGGQTEAFF. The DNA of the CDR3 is TGTGCCAGCAGTTACTCCGGTGGGGGACAGACTGAAGCTTTCTTT.

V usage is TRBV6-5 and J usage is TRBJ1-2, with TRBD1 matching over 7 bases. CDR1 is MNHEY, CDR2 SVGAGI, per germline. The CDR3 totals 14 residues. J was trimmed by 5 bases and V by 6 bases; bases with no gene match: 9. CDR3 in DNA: TGTGCCAGCAGCTCGACCGGACAGGTGTATGGCTACACCTTC. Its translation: CASSSTGQVYGYTF.

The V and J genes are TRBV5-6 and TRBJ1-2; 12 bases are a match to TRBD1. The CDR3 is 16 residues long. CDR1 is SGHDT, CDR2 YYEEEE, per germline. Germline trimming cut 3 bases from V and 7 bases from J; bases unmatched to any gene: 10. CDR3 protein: CASSSDPGQGARGYTF. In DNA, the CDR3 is TGTGCCAGCAGCTCGGATCCGGGACAGGGGGCTCGTGGCTACACCTTC.

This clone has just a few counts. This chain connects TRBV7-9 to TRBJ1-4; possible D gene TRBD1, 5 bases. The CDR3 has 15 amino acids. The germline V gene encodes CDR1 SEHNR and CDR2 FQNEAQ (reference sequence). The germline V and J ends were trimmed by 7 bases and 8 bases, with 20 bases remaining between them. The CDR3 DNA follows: TGTGCCAGCACCGTCTGGGGCAGGGAGGACGAAAAACTGTTTTTT. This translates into CASTVWGREDEKLFF. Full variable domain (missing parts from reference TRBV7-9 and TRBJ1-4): DTGVSQNPRHKITKRGQNVTFRCDPISEHNRLYWYRQTLGQGPEFLTYFQNEAQLEKSRLLSDRFSAERPKGSFSTLEIQRTEQGDSAMYLCASTVWGREDEKLFFGSGTQLSVL.

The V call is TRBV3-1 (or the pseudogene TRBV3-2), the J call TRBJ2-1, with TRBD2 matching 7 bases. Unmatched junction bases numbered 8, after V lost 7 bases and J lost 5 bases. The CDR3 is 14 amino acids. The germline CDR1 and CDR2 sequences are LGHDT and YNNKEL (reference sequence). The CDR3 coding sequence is TGTGCCAGCACACTCTCTAGCGGTAACAATGAGCAGTTCTTC. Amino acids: CASTLSSGNNEQFF.

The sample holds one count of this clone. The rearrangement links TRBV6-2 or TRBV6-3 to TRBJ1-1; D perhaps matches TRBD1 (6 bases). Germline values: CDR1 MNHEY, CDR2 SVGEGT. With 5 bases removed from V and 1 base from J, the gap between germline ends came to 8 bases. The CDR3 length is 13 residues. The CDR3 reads CASSRQENTEAFF. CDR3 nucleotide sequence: TGTGCCAGCAGTAGACAGGAGAACACTGAAGCTTTCTTT.

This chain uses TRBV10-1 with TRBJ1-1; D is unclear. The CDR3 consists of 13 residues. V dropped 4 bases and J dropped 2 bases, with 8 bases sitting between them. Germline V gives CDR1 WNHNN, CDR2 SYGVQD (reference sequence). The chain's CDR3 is CASSAIGNTEAFF. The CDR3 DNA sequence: TGCGCCAGCAGTGCGATCGGTAACACTGAAGCTTTCTTT.

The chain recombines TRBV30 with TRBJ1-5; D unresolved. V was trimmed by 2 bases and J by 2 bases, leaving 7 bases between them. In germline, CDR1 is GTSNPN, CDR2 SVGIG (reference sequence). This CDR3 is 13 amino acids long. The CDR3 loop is CAWSIEGNQPQHF. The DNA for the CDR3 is TGTGCCTGGAGTATAGAGGGCAATCAGCCCCAGCATTTT.

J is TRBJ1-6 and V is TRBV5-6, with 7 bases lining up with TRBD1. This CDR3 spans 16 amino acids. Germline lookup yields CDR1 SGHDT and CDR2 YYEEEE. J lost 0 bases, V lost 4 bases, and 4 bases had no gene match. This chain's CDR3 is CASSADRSSYNSPLHF. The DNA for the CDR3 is TGTGCCAGCAGCGCGGACAGGAGCTCCTATAATTCACCCCTCCACTTT.

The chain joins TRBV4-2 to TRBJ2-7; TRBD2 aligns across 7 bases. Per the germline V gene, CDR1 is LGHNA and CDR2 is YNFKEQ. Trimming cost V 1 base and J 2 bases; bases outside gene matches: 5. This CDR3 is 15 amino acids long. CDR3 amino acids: CASSQAWEGTYEQYF. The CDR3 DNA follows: TGTGCCAGCAGCCAAGCGTGGGAGGGTACCTACGAGCAGTACTTC.

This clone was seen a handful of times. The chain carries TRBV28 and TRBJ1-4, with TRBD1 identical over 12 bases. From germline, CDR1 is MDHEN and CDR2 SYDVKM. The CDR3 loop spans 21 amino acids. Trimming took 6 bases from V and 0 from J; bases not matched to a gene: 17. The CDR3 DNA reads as TGTGCCAGCAGCCGTGGGACAGGGGGCTGGCGTGTATCAGCAACTAATGAAAAACTGTTTTTT. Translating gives CASSRGTGGWRVSATNEKLFF. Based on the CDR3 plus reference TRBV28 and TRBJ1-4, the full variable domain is DVKVTQSSRYLVKRTGEKVFLECVQDMDHENMFWYRQDPGLGLRLIYFSYDVKMKEKGDIPEGYSVSREKKERFSLILESASTNQTSMYLCASSRGTGGWRVSATNEKLFFGSGTQLSVL.

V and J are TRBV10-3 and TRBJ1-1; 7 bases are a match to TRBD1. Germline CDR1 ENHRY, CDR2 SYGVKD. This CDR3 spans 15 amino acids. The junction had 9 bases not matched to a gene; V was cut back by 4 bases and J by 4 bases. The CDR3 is CAISGLEQGFTEAFF. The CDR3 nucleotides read TGTGCCATCAGTGGCCTCGAACAGGGGTTCACTGAAGCTTTCTTT.

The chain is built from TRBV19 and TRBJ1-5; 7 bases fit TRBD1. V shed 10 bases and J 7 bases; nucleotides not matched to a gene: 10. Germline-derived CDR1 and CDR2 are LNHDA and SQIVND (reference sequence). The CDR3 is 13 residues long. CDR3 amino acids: CATVGQAWQPQHF. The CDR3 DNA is TGTGCCACCGTAGGACAGGCCTGGCAGCCCCAGCATTTT.

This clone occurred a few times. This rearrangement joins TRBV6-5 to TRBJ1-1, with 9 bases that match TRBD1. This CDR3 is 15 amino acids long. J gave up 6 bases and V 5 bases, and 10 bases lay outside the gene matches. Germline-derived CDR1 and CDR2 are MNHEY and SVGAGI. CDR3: CASSRDRERGAEAFF. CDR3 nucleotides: TGTGCCAGCAGTCGGGACAGGGAGAGAGGGGCTGAAGCTTTCTTT.

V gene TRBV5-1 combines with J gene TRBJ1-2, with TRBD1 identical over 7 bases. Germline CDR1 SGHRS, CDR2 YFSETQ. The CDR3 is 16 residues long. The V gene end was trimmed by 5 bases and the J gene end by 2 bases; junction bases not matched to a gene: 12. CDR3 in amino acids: CASRREVGQANYGYTF. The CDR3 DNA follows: TGCGCCAGCAGGCGGGAGGTCGGACAGGCAAACTATGGCTACACCTTC.

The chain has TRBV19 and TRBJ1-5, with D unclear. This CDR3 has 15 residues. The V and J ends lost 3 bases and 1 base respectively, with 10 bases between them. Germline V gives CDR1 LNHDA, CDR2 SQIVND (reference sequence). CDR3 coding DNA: TGTGCCAGTAGTATCCCTAGGTTGAGCAATCAGCCCCAGCATTTT. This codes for CASSIPRLSNQPQHF.

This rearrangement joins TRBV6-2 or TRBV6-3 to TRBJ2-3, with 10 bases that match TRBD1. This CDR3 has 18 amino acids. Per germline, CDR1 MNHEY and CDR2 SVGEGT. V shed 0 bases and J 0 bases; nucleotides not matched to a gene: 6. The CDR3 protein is CASSYSGQGLSSTDTQYF. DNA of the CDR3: TGTGCCAGCAGTTACTCGGGACAGGGGTTGTCTAGCACAGATACGCAGTATTTT.

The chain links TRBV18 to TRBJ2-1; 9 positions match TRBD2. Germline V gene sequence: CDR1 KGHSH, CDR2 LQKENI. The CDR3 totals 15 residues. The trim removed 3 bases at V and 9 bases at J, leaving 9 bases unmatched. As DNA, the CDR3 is TGTGCCAGCTCACCTTCGGCTAGCGGGGCTACTGAGCAGTTCTTC. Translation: CASSPSASGATEQFF.

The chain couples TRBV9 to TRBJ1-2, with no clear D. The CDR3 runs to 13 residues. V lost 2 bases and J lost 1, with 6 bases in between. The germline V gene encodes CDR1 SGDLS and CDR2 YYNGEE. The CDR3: CASSVQVNYGYTF. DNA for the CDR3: TGTGCCAGCAGCGTGCAGGTTAACTATGGCTACACCTTC.

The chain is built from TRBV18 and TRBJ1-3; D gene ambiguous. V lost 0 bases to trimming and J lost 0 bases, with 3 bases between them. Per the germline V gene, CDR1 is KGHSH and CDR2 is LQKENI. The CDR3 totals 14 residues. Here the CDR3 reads CASSPPRSGNTIYF. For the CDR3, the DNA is TGTGCCAGCTCACCACCCCGCTCTGGAAACACCATATATTTT. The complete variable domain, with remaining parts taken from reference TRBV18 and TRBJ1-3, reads NAGVMQNPRHLVRRRGQEARLRCSPMKGHSHVYWYRQLPEEGLKFMVYLQKENIIDESGMPKERFSAEFPKEGPSILRIQQVVRGDSAAYFCASSPPRSGNTIYFGEGSWLTVV.

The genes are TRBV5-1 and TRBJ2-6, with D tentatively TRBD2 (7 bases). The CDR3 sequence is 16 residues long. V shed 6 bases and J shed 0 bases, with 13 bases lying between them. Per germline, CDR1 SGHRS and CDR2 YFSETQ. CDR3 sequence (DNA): TGCGCCAGCAATCCGGGGGGCCCCTCTGGGGCCAACGTCCTGACTTTC. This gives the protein CASNPGGPSGANVLTF.